Below, one T cell receptor (beta chain) is given with its context. The data are from a study of blood T cell repertoires in COVID-19. Assay used: immunoSEQ multiplex PCR; TCRdb lists only in-frame clones, some missing. The repertoire holds 150,000 to 200,000 clones, with 85% to 95% as singletons. The sample consisted of peripheral blood. This receptor was taken from a woman aged 55-69 years with COVID-19, enrolled during active disease.

CDR3: CSVEGKGLGYTF. CDR3 DNA sequence: TGCAGCGTCGAGGGTAAAGGGTTGGGCTACACCTTC. This chain connects TRBV29-1 to TRBJ1-2; D ambiguous. The CDR3 sequence is 12 residues long. Germline-derived CDR1 and CDR2 are SQVTM and ANQGSEA. Between the trimmed V and J ends, which lost 6 bases and 8 bases, there was a span of 16 bases.